The sequence of this T cell receptor (beta chain) was determined in a study of CD8+CD57+ T cells in acquired aplastic anemia. In the study overall: Sorted CD4+ and CD8+ cells yielded DNA averaging about 3.2 ug.

It was patients with CD8+CD57+ cell expansion by flow cytometry who were chosen for sequencing. Prior therapy had not been administered to any patient at the time of blood sampling. This clonotype was observed at least ten times. The antigen remains undetermined. Study observations and caveats: Patients and controls shared twenty-nine CD8+ CDR3 sequences. Patients showed no significant difference from controls in CD8+ Simpson's diversity.

This CDR3 comprises 12 residues. The germline CDR1 and CDR2 sequences are SGHRS and YFSETQ. V dropped 0 bases and J dropped 6 bases, with 4 bases sitting between them. Genomic DNA acted as the template from which TCR beta VDJ combination and CDR3 sequence profiling were carried out. In TCRdb, the reads were re-called with MiXCR into one record per CDR3 protein. The data contain around 210,000 distinct CDR3 sequences, approximately 65% of them singletons. Sequencing input: sorted CD4+, CD8+, or CD8+CD57+ T cells (not recorded which) from PBMCs. J is TRBJ2-1 and V is TRBV5-1; D remains ambiguous. The sequence came from a human donor with aplastic anemia. The CDR3 reads CASSLVLNEQFF. CDR3 sequence (DNA): TGCGCCAGCAGCTTGGTGCTCAATGAGCAGTTCTTC.